The clone carrying this TCR beta chain has a handful of counts. The authors' processing: From reference gene primer amplification, estimates of nucleated cell counts were derived. Sequenced by immunoSEQ multiplex PCR; TCRdb stores in-frame clones only, minus some. That table is the source of V, J and clone size, and D and trimming were worked out from the DNA. The profile covers about 120,000 clones, with 70% to 90% appearing a single time and approximately 3.9% taken by the ten largest. The data derive from a study of blood T cell repertoires in COVID-19. Study context: The United States, Italy and Spain supplied acute and convalescent COVID-19 samples. PBMCs, B-cell-depleted T cells, or T cells were the source of the cDNA or gDNA that made up the material.

The CDR3 extends over 15 amino acids. In germline, CDR1 is LGHNA, CDR2 YNFKEQ. V dropped 0 bases and J dropped 4; count of bases not matched to a gene: 4. The sequence was collected from a woman aged 45-59 years with acute or convalescent COVID-19. The source material was peripheral blood. This chain connects TRBV4-2 to TRBJ2-3; 7 bases agree with TRBD2. In DNA, the CDR3 is TGTGCCAGCAGCCAAGATGGGGGGGTAGCAGATACGCAGTATTTT. Residues: CASSQDGGVADTQYF.